This entry is about one T cell receptor (beta chain). The antigen is unknown. TCRdb keeps only in-frame clones here, not all; method: immunoSEQ multiplex PCR. The sample contains some 74,000 clones, 90% of which appear only once. The source of the sample is a study of T cell responses to AZD1222 COVID-19 vaccine. Study-wide results and caveats: Mostly white British, mostly female donors; authors suggested clonal diversity may be underestimated. Nearly half of spike-specific TCRs reportedly target variant regions that are unmutated in the B.1.351 and B.1.1.7 variants. Only a handful of AZD1222 recipients, roughly six in all, had baseline seropositivity.

The CDR3 length is 14 residues. CDR1 and CDR2 (germline): LGHDT, YNNKEL (reference sequence). J was trimmed by 5 bases and V by 4 bases; bases with no gene match: 4. This rearrangement joins TRBV3-1 (or the pseudogene TRBV3-2) to TRBJ2-1; 8 nucleotides agree with TRBD2. The sequence derives from an adult who received the AZD1222 COVID-19 vaccine. Sequencing was performed on peripheral blood, taken 28 days after the second AZD1222 dose. The CDR3 reads CASSPRGGDNEQFF. As DNA, the CDR3 is TGTGCCAGCAGCCCCCGGGGGGGGGACAATGAGCAGTTCTTC.